This T cell receptor (beta chain) was recorded in a study of T cells in Graves' hyperthyroidism and ophthalmopathy. Amplification of TCR beta CDR3 regions was performed using RNA transcripts as template. First-round RT-PCR targeting the TCR CDR3 was performed with the HTBI primer set. In TCRdb, the multiplex PCR reads were re-called with MiXCR into one record per CDR3 protein. The sample yields roughly 640,000 distinct CDR3 sequences, about a sixth seen once. This clonotype came up a few times. Its cognate antigen is unknown. Regarding the study as a whole: The model forecast ophthalmopathy, anticipating it by a median about 7 months before onset.

The source of the PBMCs was around 10 ml of fresh peripheral blood. Germline V gene sequence: CDR1 LNHDA, CDR2 SQIVND (reference sequence). This CDR3 region has 16 residues. Trimming shortened V by 7 bases and J by 2 bases, and 18 bases separated the two germline ends. The specimen sequenced was blood. The clonotype originates from a woman between 40 and 50 years old with Graves' ophthalmopathy. The rearrangement joins TRBV19 to TRBJ1-5, with a weak D call TRBD1 (6 bases). The CDR3 region has the DNA TGTGCCAGTACCCTTTCCAGGGGCGTAGGCAATCAGCCCCAGCATTTT. Its protein is CASTLSRGVGNQPQHF.